This TCR beta chain was recorded in a study of OX40 agonist ivuxolimab in advanced cancers. Study summary: In this cohort, patients received ivuxolimab, an agonistic anti-OX40 (CD134) antibody.

TCRdb's table, derived via immunoSEQ multiplex PCR, lists solely in-frame clones and lacks some. The sample carries about 73,000 clones, 80% to 95% recorded once. Peripheral blood came from all dose cohorts at three timepoints. The CDR3 runs 15 residues. Germline lookup yields CDR1 SGHAT and CDR2 FQNNGV. V was trimmed by 5 bases and J by 7 bases, leaving 18 bases between them. The source material was CD4+ or CD8+ T cells sorted from blood, sampled in a trial of the OX40 agonist ivuxolimab. The TCR comes from an adult with an advanced solid tumor such as melanoma, head and neck, liver or kidney cancer. J is TRBJ2-4 and V is TRBV11-2; the D gene is possibly TRBD2 (7 bases). This CDR3 is CASSRRGLSVNIQYF. DNA of the CDR3: TGTGCCAGCAGCCGCAGGGGACTATCCGTTAACATTCAGTACTTC.